What follows is one T cell receptor (beta chain) and its context. Its antigen is currently unknown. Data came from immunoSEQ multiplex PCR; TCRdb stores just in-frame clones and leaves some out. The data show fewer than 120,000 clones, roughly 95% seen once. Germline-derived CDR1 and CDR2 are LNHNV and YYDKDF (reference sequence). The trim removed 0 bases at V and 6 bases at J, leaving 8 bases unmatched. There are 17 residues in the CDR3. The data belong to a study of graft-versus-host responses after intestinal transplantation. Study-wide context: Recipients got multivisceral, liver-intestinal, or isolated intestinal transplants. Study outcomes and limitations: Maximum circulating GvH clone levels tracked with early post-transplant HvG decreases. GvH clones were identified in recipient marrow, with some first appearing in ileum or blood.

The source is a human donor who received an intestinal transplant. Sequencing was performed on unstimulated CD8+ T cells sorted from spleen or lymph node cells, taken before intestinal transplant. V usage is TRBV15 and J usage is TRBJ2-2; 9 bases map to TRBD2. In DNA, the CDR3 is TGTGCCACCAGCAGAGATAAGGCTAGCGGGAATGCCGGGGAGCTGTTTTTT. Protein: CATSRDKASGNAGELFF.